A single sample gave rise to the 29 T cell receptor beta chains below, sequenced in a study of T cell responses to AZD1222 COVID-19 vaccine (dated by TCRdb to 2020 to 2023). Library generation was performed with the immunoSEQ multiplex PCR assay. TCRdb limited this immuneACCESS table to in-frame rearrangements with V and J called. A share of clones is missing; checked studies link under half to unresolved V genes, and the rest is unexplained. The sample yields approximately 71,000 clones; almost 90% were counted once. Roughly 7.3% of the sample is held by the ten biggest clonotypes. The time point label here, explained by the study, means: baseline before first vaccination. This specimen consisted of peripheral blood, obtained on day 0 of AZD1222 vaccination. The receptors were sampled from an adult in good health.

Concerning this clone: A junction end diverges from the germline sequence, so it may reflect a read error. This chain uses TRBV4-1 with TRBJ1-3; D may be TRBD1 (5 bases). The CDR3 length is 13 residues. CDR1 is MGHRA and CDR2 is YSYEKL in the germline V gene. CDR3 in amino acids: CASRERSGNTIYF. DNA for the CDR3: TGCGCTAGCAGGGAAAGAAGTGGAAACACCATATATTTT.

This chain links TRBV6-6 with TRBJ1-5; 8 bases match TRBD1. The V and J ends lost 4 bases and 2 bases, in that order; junction bases with no gene match: 1. The CDR3 is 14 residues long. Looked up from germline, CDR1 is MNHNY and CDR2 is SVGAGI (reference sequence). The DNA for the CDR3 is TGTGCCAGCAGTTGGGGACAGGGCAATCAGCCCCAGCATTTT. It is translated as CASSWGQGNQPQHF.

J is TRBJ2-2 and V is TRBV6-2 or TRBV6-3; 7 bases map to TRBD2. J was trimmed by 5 bases and V by 1 base; bases with no gene match: 7. This CDR3 region has 16 residues. Per germline, CDR1 MNHEY and CDR2 SVGEGT. The CDR3 region is CASSYLASGDTGELFF. Written as DNA, the CDR3 is TGTGCCAGCAGTTACTTGGCTAGCGGAGATACCGGGGAGCTGTTTTTT.

In DNA, the CDR3 is TGCGCCAGCAGCTTGGCCGGTCCTCTGAACACTGAAGCTTTCTTT. It encodes CASSLAGPLNTEAFF. V gene TRBV5-1 combines with J gene TRBJ1-1; no clear D. The V end was cut by 0 bases, the J end by 0 bases, with 9 bases between. Per the germline V gene, CDR1 is SGHRS and CDR2 is YFSETQ. This CDR3 region has 15 residues.

V usage is TRBV9 and J usage is TRBJ2-6; 8 bases are shared with TRBD1. Losses at the gene ends were 2 bases for V and 2 bases for J; bases not matched to a gene: 6. The CDR3 has 17 amino acids. Germline lookup yields CDR1 SGDLS and CDR2 YYNGEE. CDR3 protein: CASSVGQGATGANVLTF. DNA for the CDR3: TGTGCCAGCAGCGTGGGGCAGGGGGCAACTGGGGCCAACGTCCTGACTTTC.

The chain is built from TRBV21-1 and TRBJ1-5. TRBV21-1 is designated a pseudogene. The CDR3 consists of 16 residues. The CDR3 bases are TGTGCCAGCAGCAAAGCCCGGTGGGCCGGGCGTCAGCCCCAGCATTTT. It codes for CASSKARWAGRQPQHF.

This clone was recorded once. J is TRBJ1-2 and V is TRBV2; D gene ambiguous. The CDR3 spans 13 residues. The V end was cut by 3 bases, the J end by 10 bases, with 15 bases between. Germline CDR1 and CDR2: SNHLY and FYNNEI. In nucleotides, the CDR3 is TGTGCCAGCAGTGAGACACGGTTGGAGGACTACACCTTC. As protein: CASSETRLEDYTF.

The rearrangement uses TRBV15 and TRBJ1-5, with D maybe TRBD1 (5 bases). The V end was cut by 0 bases, the J end by 3 bases, with 9 bases between. The germline CDR1 and CDR2 sequences are LNHNV and YYDKDF (reference sequence). The CDR3 is 15 amino acids. The CDR3 DNA reads TGTGCCACCAGCAGAGATCAGGGCCCCAATCAGCCCCAGCATTTT. It encodes CATSRDQGPNQPQHF.

V and J are TRBV20-1 and TRBJ2-1; D is possibly TRBD2 (6 bases). The CDR3 contains 14 residues. V was trimmed by 3 bases and J by 3 bases, leaving 12 bases between them. CDR1 is DFQATT, CDR2 SNEGSKA, per germline (reference sequence). CDR3: CSASARGIYNEQFF. The CDR3 region has the DNA TGCAGTGCTAGTGCACGGGGGATCTACAATGAGCAGTTCTTC.

The V call is TRBV5-4, the J call TRBJ2-1; 10 bases line up with TRBD2. Germline CDR1 and CDR2: SGHNT and YYREEE (reference sequence). The V segment lost 5 bases and the J segment 3 bases; nucleotides outside the gene matches: 5. The length of the CDR3 is 15 residues. The CDR3 bases are TGTGCCAGCAGGGCTAGCGGGAGTTTCTACAATGAGCAGTTCTTC. Residues: CASRASGSFYNEQFF.

The CDR3 loop is CASSLASTDTQYF. Here the CDR3 DNA reads TGTGCCAGCAGCTTAGCTAGCACAGATACGCAGTATTTT. This chain joins TRBV7-3 and TRBJ2-3; D uncertain. Germline CDR1 SGHTA, CDR2 FQGTGA. This CDR3 is 13 amino acids long. V was shortened by 2 bases and J by 0 bases, with 3 bases between the two germline ends. Filled out from reference TRBV7-3 and TRBJ2-3, the complete variable domain reads GAGVSQTPSNKVTEKGKYVELRCDPISGHTALYWYRQSLGQGPEFLIYFQGTGAADDSGLPNDRFFAVRPEGSVSTLKIQRTERGDSAVYLCASSLASTDTQYFGPGTRLTVL.

The genes are TRBV7-3 and TRBJ2-1; D remains unclear. The germline V gene has CDR1 SGHTA and CDR2 FQGTGA. The CDR3 consists of 14 residues. V gave up 0 bases and J gave up 6 bases, with 9 bases separating them. The CDR3 loop reads CASSLTPAFNEQFF. CDR3 coding DNA: TGTGCCAGCAGCTTAACGCCAGCGTTCAATGAGCAGTTCTTC.

This chain joins TRBV7-9 and TRBJ2-1; D is uncertain. Looked up from germline, CDR1 is SEHNR and CDR2 is FQNEAQ (reference sequence). CDR3 length equals 12 residues. Trimming cost V 1 base and J 8 bases, with 6 bases left between them. CDR3 residues: CASSLVADEQFF. The CDR3, as DNA: TGTGCCAGCAGCTTAGTGGCCGATGAGCAGTTCTTC.

The chain combines TRBV14 with TRBJ2-7; D is uncertain. Germline V CDR1 and CDR2: SGHDN, FVKESK. V lost 4 bases to trimming and J lost 3 bases, with 4 bases between them. The length of the CDR3 is 11 residues. The CDR3 reads CASSLNYEQYF. The CDR3 DNA sequence: TGTGCCAGCAGCCTTAACTACGAGCAGTACTTC.

The chain has TRBV3-1 (or the pseudogene TRBV3-2) and TRBJ2-3, with D unresolved. The CDR3 is 14 amino acids. The germline CDR1 and CDR2 sequences are LGHDT and YNNKEL (reference sequence). Trimming shortened V by 3 bases and J by 4 bases, and 11 bases separated the two germline ends. The DNA of the CDR3 is TGTGCCAGCAGCCAGGCGGTCGCCGCAGATACGCAGTATTTT. Translated, it gives CASSQAVAADTQYF.

The chain carries TRBV6-5 and TRBJ2-5, with a tentative D call TRBD2 (7 bases). V lost 0 bases, J lost 2 bases, and 13 bases lay in between. The CDR3 is 16 amino acids. Germline CDR1 reads MNHEY; CDR2 reads SVGAGI. The CDR3: CASSYSRTAGQETQYF. For the CDR3, the DNA is TGTGCCAGCAGTTACTCCAGGACAGCGGGGCAAGAGACCCAGTACTTC.

The rearrangement uses TRBV23-1 and TRBJ1-2; D call uncertain. TRBV23-1 is filed as an ORF, its function uncertain. The CDR3 runs to 13 residues. With 4 bases removed from V and 4 bases from J, the gap between germline ends came to 10 bases. CDR3 DNA sequence: TGCGCCAGCAGTCTTGCCAGGCGCTATGGCTACACCTTC. Its protein product is CASSLARRYGYTF.

The chain uses TRBV5-1 and TRBJ2-1; D unclear. The V gene's germline CDR1 is SGHRS and CDR2 YFSETQ. V dropped 1 base and J dropped 0 bases, with 11 bases sitting between them. The CDR3 covers 16 residues. The CDR3 region is CASSLLVGSSYNEQFF. CDR3 in DNA: TGCGCCAGCAGCTTGTTAGTGGGTAGCTCCTACAATGAGCAGTTCTTC. Together with reference TRBV5-1 and TRBJ2-1, the CDR3 gives the full variable domain: KAGVTQTPRYLIKTRGQQVTLSCSPISGHRSVSWYQQTPGQGLQFLFEYFSETQRNKGNFPGRFSGRQFSNSRSEMNVSTLELGDSALYLCASSLLVGSSYNEQFFGPGTRLTVL.

The rearrangement uses TRBV28 and TRBJ1-4; tentatively, D is TRBD1 (5 bases). The germline gives CDR1 MDHEN, CDR2 SYDVKM. The length of the CDR3 is 15 residues. Trimming removed 6 bases at V and 0 bases at J, with 11 bases between. The CDR3: CASSNRFATNEKLFF. For the CDR3, the DNA is TGTGCCAGCAGCAACAGGTTCGCAACTAATGAAAAACTGTTTTTT.

The chain uses TRBV4-3 and TRBJ2-3, with TRBD1 matching 8 bases. Unmatched junction bases numbered 11, after V lost 0 bases and J lost 6 bases. The CDR3 extends over 17 amino acids. The germline CDR1 and CDR2 sequences are LGHNA and YSLEER. The CDR3, as DNA: TGCGCCAGCAGCCAAGATCTTGACAGGGGAAGGCTCGATACGCAGTATTTT. It translates to CASSQDLDRGRLDTQYF.

The chain couples TRBV6-2 or TRBV6-3 to TRBJ2-1; 7 bases agree with TRBD2. CDR1 and CDR2 (germline): MNHEY, SVGEGT. The CDR3 covers 16 residues. V shed 0 bases, J shed 3 bases, and the junction held 5 bases outside the gene matches. The CDR3 reads CASSYSGTILYNEQFF. CDR3 coding DNA: TGTGCCAGCAGTTACTCCGGGACTATCCTCTACAATGAGCAGTTCTTC.

The rearrangement links TRBV27 to TRBJ1-2; 8 bases match TRBD1. V shed 1 base, J shed 0 bases, and the junction held 7 bases outside the gene matches. The CDR3 is made up of 17 amino acids. CDR1 and CDR2 from the germline V gene are MNHEY and SMNVEV (reference sequence). As DNA, the CDR3 is TGTGCCAGCAGTTTATTCTCCCGGACAGGGTCTAACTATGGCTACACCTTC. This codes for CASSLFSRTGSNYGYTF.

This chain connects TRBV12-3 or TRBV12-4 to TRBJ2-3, with D possibly being TRBD1 (5 bases). CDR3 length: 13 amino acids. The germline V and J ends were trimmed by 7 bases and 3 bases, with 11 bases remaining between them. The CDR3 DNA reads TGTGCCAGCACCCAAGGGGAAACAGATACGCAGTATTTT. It encodes CASTQGETDTQYF.

The V gene is TRBV5-4, the J gene TRBJ2-2; TRBD2 might be the D (6 bases). V was cut by 2 bases and J by 6 bases, with 20 bases left in between. The CDR3 extends over 17 amino acids. Germline V gene data show CDR1 as SGHNT and CDR2 as YYREEE (reference sequence). The CDR3 sequence is CASSFLLYRELAGELFF. The DNA for the CDR3 is TGTGCCAGCAGCTTCCTTCTTTATCGGGAGTTGGCCGGGGAGCTGTTTTTT.

The chain carries TRBV4-3 and TRBJ1-4; 10 bases map to TRBD1. V was pared by 1 base and J by 0 bases, with 2 bases of the junction left unmatched. Germline CDR1 and CDR2: LGHNA and YSLEER. The CDR3 has 17 residues. The CDR3 sequence: CASSQGTGGATNEKLFF. The CDR3, as DNA: TGCGCCAGCAGCCAAGGGACAGGGGGAGCAACTAATGAAAAACTGTTTTTT.

This CDR3 is CATWDSGNTIYF. Here the CDR3 DNA reads TGTGCCACCTGGGACTCTGGAAACACCATATATTTT. The V gene is TRBV15, the J gene TRBJ1-3; D is uncertain. Germline CDR1 and CDR2: LNHNV and YYDKDF (reference sequence). V lost 8 bases and J lost 0, with 5 bases in between. The CDR3 totals 12 residues. Looking up the rest from reference TRBV15 and TRBJ1-3 gives the full variable domain: DAMVIQNPRYQVTQFGKPVTLSCSQTLNHNVMYWYQQKSSQAPKLLFHYYDKDFNNEADTPDNFQSRRPNTSFCFLDIRSPGLGDTAMYLCATWDSGNTIYFGEGSWLTVV.

J is TRBJ2-3 and V is TRBV6-2 or TRBV6-3; 7 nucleotides line up with TRBD1. Germline V lookup: CDR1 MNHEY, CDR2 SVGEGT. CDR3 length: 17 residues. The trim removed 0 bases at V and 4 bases at J, leaving 10 bases unmatched. CDR3 sequence (DNA): TGTGCCAGCAGTTACTCGAAGGAAAACAGGGGATCAGATACGCAGTATTTT. This gives the protein CASSYSKENRGSDTQYF.

The V call is TRBV7-8, the J call TRBJ1-1, with D unresolved. The V end was cut by 5 bases, the J end by 1 base, with 8 bases between. Germline CDR1 is SGHVS and CDR2 is FQNEAQ. The CDR3 is 13 residues long. In DNA, the CDR3 is TGTGCCAGCAGCGCGACAAGGAACACTGAAGCTTTCTTT. Its protein product is CASSATRNTEAFF. The variable domain in full, completed from reference TRBV7-8 and TRBJ1-1, reads GAGVSQSPRYKVAKRGQDVALRCDPISGHVSLFWYQQALGQGPEFLTYFQNEAQLDKSGLPSDRFFAERPEGSVSTLKIQRTQQEDSAVYLCASSATRNTEAFFGQGTRLTVV.

This chain joins TRBV7-3 and TRBJ2-1, with D possibly matching TRBD2 (6 bases). Trimming shortened V by 2 bases and J by 7 bases, and 24 bases separated the two germline ends. This CDR3 has 18 residues. The germline V gene has CDR1 SGHTA and CDR2 FQGTGA. This CDR3 reads CASSLGPRAGWWENEQFF. The DNA for the CDR3 is TGTGCCAGCAGCTTAGGTCCGCGCGCGGGATGGTGGGAAAATGAGCAGTTCTTC.